This T cell receptor (beta chain) was profiled in a study of cytomegalovirus exposure and HLA in healthy donors. Primers included in the PCR were 60 Vbeta and 13 Jbeta primers. Clones were sequenced by immunoSEQ multiplex PCR, and TCRdb holds only the in-frame ones, with some missing. This table has 95,000 to 150,000 clones, approximately 80% appearing once. From germline, CDR1 is SGDLS and CDR2 YYNGEE. V was shortened by 0 bases and J by 4 bases, with 11 bases between the two germline ends. This CDR3 spans 15 amino acids. V is TRBV9 and J is TRBJ1-3; D gene ambiguous. This receptor was obtained from a woman aged 40-49 years in good health and CMV-seronegative. Sample: PBMCs. CDR3 protein: CASSVVGSSGNTIYF. In DNA, the CDR3 is TGTGCCAGCAGCGTAGTGGGCAGTTCGGGAAACACCATATATTTT.